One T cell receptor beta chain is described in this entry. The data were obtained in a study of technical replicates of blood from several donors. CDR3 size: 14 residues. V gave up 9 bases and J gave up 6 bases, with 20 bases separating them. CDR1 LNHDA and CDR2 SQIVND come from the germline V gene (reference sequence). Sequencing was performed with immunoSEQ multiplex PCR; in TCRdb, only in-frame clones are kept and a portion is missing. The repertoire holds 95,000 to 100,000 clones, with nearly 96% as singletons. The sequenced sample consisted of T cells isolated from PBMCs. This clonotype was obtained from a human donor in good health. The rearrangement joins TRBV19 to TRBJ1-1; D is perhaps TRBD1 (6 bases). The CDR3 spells CASFSGDIYAEAFF. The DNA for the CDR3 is TGTGCCAGCTTTTCAGGGGATATTTATGCTGAAGCTTTCTTT.